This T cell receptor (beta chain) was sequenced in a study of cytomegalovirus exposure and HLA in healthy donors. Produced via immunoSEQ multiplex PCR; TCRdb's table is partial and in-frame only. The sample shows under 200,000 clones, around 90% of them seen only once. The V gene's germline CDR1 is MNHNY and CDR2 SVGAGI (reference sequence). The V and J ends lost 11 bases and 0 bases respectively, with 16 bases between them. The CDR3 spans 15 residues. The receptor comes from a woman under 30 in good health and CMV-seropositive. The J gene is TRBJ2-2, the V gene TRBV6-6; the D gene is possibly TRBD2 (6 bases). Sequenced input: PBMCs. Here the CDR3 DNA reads TGTGCCGGTCTTTCTGGGACTTCGAACACCGGGGAGCTGTTTTTT. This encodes CAGLSGTSNTGELFF.